The entry below gives a single T cell receptor beta chain sequence along with its context. Its antigen is not yet known. It has no much larger one-base neighbor in the sample; base qualities were not kept. This entry belongs to a study of control samples from healthy donors and cancer patients (dated by TCRdb to the early 2020s). Looking up the germline V gene (reference sequence) yields CDR1 MNHNY and CDR2 SVGAGI. V is pared back by 7 bases and J by 5 bases, with 17 bases lying between the germline termini. The CDR3, cysteine through phenylalanine, is 14 amino acids long. Left in the record is the CDR3 DNA by itself, 42 bases read in frame from the first base. Preparation of the library involved the immunoSEQ multiplex PCR assay. TCRdb re-hosts the immuneACCESS table, in-frame sequences only. Its copies lack some clones; in the studies checked, an unresolved V gene accounts for under half of them, and the cause for the rest is not known. The sample contains some 120,000 clones, roughly 90% of them found a single time. The leading ten clones occupy more than 2% of the sample.

This TCR was sampled from a man younger than 35 in good health. Sample: blood. The sequence joins TRBV6-6 to TRBJ1-1; no confident D gene assignment can be made. The DNA is TGTGCCAGCACCACCGAGTGGCCGAGGACTGAAGCTTTCTTT. This translates into CASTTEWPRTEAFF.